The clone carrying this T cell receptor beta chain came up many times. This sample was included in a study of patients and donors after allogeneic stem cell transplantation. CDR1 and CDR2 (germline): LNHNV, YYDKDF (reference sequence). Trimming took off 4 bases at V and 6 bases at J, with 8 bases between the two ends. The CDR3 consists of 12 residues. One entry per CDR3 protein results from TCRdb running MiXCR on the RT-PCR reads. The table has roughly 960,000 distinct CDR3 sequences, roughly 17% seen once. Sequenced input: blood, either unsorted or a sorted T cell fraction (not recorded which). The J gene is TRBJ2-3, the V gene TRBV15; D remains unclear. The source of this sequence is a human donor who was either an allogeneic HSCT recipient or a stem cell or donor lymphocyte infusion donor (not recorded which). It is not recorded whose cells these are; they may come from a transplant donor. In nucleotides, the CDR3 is TGTGCCACCAGCATCAAGAGGGATACGCAGTATTTT. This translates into CATSIKRDTQYF.